These 12 T cell receptor beta chains were sequenced from one sample in a study of regulatory T cells in long-lasting Graves disease. The time point here: newly diagnosed GD, antithyroid drugs for less than 3 months. After RNA was extracted from PBMCs, the TCR library was made from it. Sequencing libraries for TCR beta were prepared with iRepertoire HTBI primers and Arm-PCR of CDR3 regions. A single record per CDR3 protein comes from TCRdb applying MiXCR to the multiplex PCR reads. The sample lists 600,000 to 650,000 distinct CDR3 sequences; roughly 15% were seen once. A further study also used this sample, focusing on T cells in Graves' hyperthyroidism and ophthalmopathy.

The sequenced sample was peripheral blood mononuclear cells (PBMCs), obtained at new diagnosis, from a patient treated with antithyroid drugs. These receptors were obtained from a woman in her thirties with Graves disease.

Concerning this clonotype: This may come from a read error, since a much larger clone is one base off. V usage is TRBV7-8 and J usage is TRBJ1-5, with 7 bases that match TRBD1. The CDR3 has 17 amino acids. In germline, CDR1 is SGHVS, CDR2 FQNEAQ. The CDR3 DNA sequence: TGTGCCAGCAGCTTAGAGGGGGGACAGATCCCCAATCGGCCCCAGCATTTT. Its protein product is CASSLEGGQIPNRPQHF.

This clonotype was seen more than once but under ten times. The chain is built from TRBV30 and TRBJ2-1; D gene unclear. Between the trimmed V and J ends, which lost 1 base and 6 bases, there was a span of 10 bases. Germline CDR1 reads GTSNPN; CDR2 reads SVGIG (reference sequence). The CDR3 totals 13 residues. The CDR3 DNA follows: TGTGCCTGGAGTGGGTCTCCGGGCAATGAGCAGTTCTTC. Amino acids: CAWSGSPGNEQFF.

This clonotype was observed at least ten times. As DNA, the CDR3 is TGTGCCAGCAGGGGTCATGGAGTAGCGGGGGAACACTCCTACAATGAGCAGTTCTTC. Residues: CASRGHGVAGEHSYNEQFF. The genes are TRBV28 and TRBJ2-1, with TRBD2 matching over 9 bases. Germline V CDR1 and CDR2: MDHEN, SYDVKM. J gave up 0 bases and V 6 bases, and 15 bases lay outside the gene matches. The CDR3 covers 19 residues.

The chain joins TRBV7-3 to TRBJ2-7; the D gene is possibly TRBD1 (6 bases). Germline assignment: CDR1 SGHTA and CDR2 FQGTGA. Trimming cost V 1 base and J 7 bases, with 11 bases left between them. CDR3 length: 13 residues. CDR3 residues: CASSLNPGEEQYF. CDR3 bases: TGTGCCAGCAGCTTAAATCCAGGGGAAGAGCAGTACTTC. Together with reference TRBV7-3 and TRBJ2-7, the CDR3 gives the full variable domain: GAGVSQTPSNKVTEKGKYVELRCDPISGHTALYWYRQSLGQGPEFLIYFQGTGAADDSGLPNDRFFAVRPEGSVSTLKIQRTERGDSAVYLCASSLNPGEEQYFGPGTRLTVT.

The chain has TRBV7-2 and TRBJ2-7; TRBD2 agrees at 7 bases. This CDR3 comprises 15 residues. Germline V lookup: CDR1 SGHTA, CDR2 FQGNSA. V lost 5 bases to trimming and J lost 6 bases; unmatched junction nucleotides: 13. CDR3 nucleotide sequence: TGTGCCAGCAGCCCGCCCCAGCGGGAAAGGGGCGAGCAGTACTTC. Its translation: CASSPPQRERGEQYF. The full variable domain, in which reference TRBV7-2 and TRBJ2-7 provide the parts outside the CDR3, is GAGVSQSPSNKVTEKGKDVELRCDPISGHTALYWYRQSLGQGLEFLIYFQGNSAPDKSGLPSDRFSAERTGGSVSTLTIQRTQQEDSAVYLCASSPPQRERGEQYFGPGTRLTVT.

The chain employs TRBV13 and TRBJ1-2, with 8 bases that match TRBD1. The CDR3 totals 14 residues. Looked up from germline, CDR1 is PRHDT and CDR2 is FYEKMQ (reference sequence). Trimming cost V 5 bases and J 7 bases; bases outside gene matches: 9. Written as DNA, the CDR3 is TGTGCCAGCAGCCTGAAGACAGGGGACCTTGGCTACACCTTC. It is translated as CASSLKTGDLGYTF.

This clonotype was counted only a few times. The chain is built from TRBV2 and TRBJ1-1, with no clear D. Trimming pared 3 bases from V and 1 base from J, leaving 9 bases between. Germline V CDR1 and CDR2: SNHLY, FYNNEI. The CDR3 sequence is 14 residues long. The CDR3 here is CASSEFLANTEAFF. The DNA of the CDR3 is TGTGCCAGCAGTGAGTTTCTGGCGAACACTGAAGCTTTCTTT.

The chain carries TRBV5-4 and TRBJ1-2, with a tentative D call TRBD1 (6 bases). The CDR3 is made up of 16 amino acids. Germline V gives CDR1 SGHNT, CDR2 YYREEE (reference sequence). Trimming took 2 bases from V and 6 from J, leaving 20 bases between them. CDR3 protein: CASSFSLVGAANGYTF. CDR3 DNA: TGTGCCAGCAGCTTTAGTTTAGTGGGGGCCGCAAATGGCTACACCTTC.

This clonotype was seen many times. The chain uses TRBV27 and TRBJ2-7; possibly TRBD1 for D (6 bases). Trimming took off 6 bases at V and 3 bases at J, with 15 bases between the two ends. CDR1 is MNHEY and CDR2 is SMNVEV in the germline V gene (reference sequence). The CDR3 is 14 residues long. DNA of the CDR3: TGTGCCAGCAGGGGCCCGGGACAAAGCTACGAGCAGTACTTC. Encoded protein: CASRGPGQSYEQYF.

This clonotype has a count of ten or more. The CDR3: CASSPSGAEAFF. The DNA for the CDR3 is TGTGCCAGCAGTCCGTCGGGGGCTGAAGCTTTCTTT. The chain carries TRBV12-3 or TRBV12-4 and TRBJ1-1, with a tentative D call TRBD1 (5 bases). V lost 5 bases and J lost 6, with 10 bases in between. The CDR3 loop spans 12 amino acids.

This clonotype appeared a few times. The CDR3 coding sequence is TGTGCCACCAGTGAGATAAACAGGAACAATGAGCAGTTCTTC. Translation gives CATSEINRNNEQFF. The gene calls are TRBV24-1 and TRBJ2-1; D may be TRBD1 (5 bases). The CDR3 sequence is 14 residues long. Germline assignment: CDR1 KGHDR and CDR2 SFDVKD. V dropped 4 bases and J dropped 5 bases, with 11 bases sitting between them.

This sequence joins TRBV28 and TRBJ1-2; no firm D call. Germline assignment: CDR1 MDHEN and CDR2 SYDVKM. Trimming removed 3 bases at V and 5 bases at J, with 10 bases between. CDR3 length: 13 amino acids. For the CDR3, the DNA is TGTGCCAGCAGTTTCGACGGGGAGTATGGCTACACCTTC. Translation gives CASSFDGEYGYTF.